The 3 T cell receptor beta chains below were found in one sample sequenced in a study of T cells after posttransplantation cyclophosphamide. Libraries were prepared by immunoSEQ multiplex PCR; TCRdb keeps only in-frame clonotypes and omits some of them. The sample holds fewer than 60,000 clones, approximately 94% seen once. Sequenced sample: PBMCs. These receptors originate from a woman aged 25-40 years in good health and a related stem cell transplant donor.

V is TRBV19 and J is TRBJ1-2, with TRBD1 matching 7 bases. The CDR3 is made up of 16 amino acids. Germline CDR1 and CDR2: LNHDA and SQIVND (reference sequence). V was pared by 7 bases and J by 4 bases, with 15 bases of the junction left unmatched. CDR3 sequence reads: CASTGTRTGGPYGYTF. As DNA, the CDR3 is TGTGCCAGTACCGGGACGAGGACAGGCGGACCCTATGGCTACACCTTC.

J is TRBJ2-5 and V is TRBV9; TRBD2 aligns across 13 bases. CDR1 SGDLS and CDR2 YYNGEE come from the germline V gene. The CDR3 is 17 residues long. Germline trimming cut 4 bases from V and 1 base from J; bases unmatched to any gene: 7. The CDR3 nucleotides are TGTGCCAGCAGCCTCGGGGGGACTAGCGGGGTCCAAGAGACCCAGTACTTC. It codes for CASSLGGTSGVQETQYF.

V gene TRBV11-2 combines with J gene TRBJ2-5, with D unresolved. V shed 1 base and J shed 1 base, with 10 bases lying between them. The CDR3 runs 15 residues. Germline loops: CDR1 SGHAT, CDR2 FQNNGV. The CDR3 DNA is TGTGCCAGCAGCTTAGGTCACATTATCCAAGAGACCCAGTACTTC. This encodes CASSLGHIIQETQYF.